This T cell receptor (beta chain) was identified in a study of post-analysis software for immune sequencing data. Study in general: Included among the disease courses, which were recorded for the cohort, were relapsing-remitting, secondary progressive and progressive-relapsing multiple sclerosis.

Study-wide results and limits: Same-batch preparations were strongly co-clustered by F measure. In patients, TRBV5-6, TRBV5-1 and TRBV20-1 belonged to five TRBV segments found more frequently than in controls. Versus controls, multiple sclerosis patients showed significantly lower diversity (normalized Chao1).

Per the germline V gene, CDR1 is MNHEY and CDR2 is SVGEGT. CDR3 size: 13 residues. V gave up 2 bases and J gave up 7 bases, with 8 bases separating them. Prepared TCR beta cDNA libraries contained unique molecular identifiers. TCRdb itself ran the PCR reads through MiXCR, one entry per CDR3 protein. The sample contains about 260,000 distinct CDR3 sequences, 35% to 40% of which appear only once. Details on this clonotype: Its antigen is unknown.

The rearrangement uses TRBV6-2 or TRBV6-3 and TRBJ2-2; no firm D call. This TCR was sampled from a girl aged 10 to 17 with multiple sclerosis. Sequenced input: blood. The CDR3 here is CASSYVRIGELFF. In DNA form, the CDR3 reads TGTGCCAGCAGTTACGTCCGCATCGGGGAGCTGTTTTTT.